This T cell receptor beta chain was captured in a study of Tregs in tolerant kidney transplant recipients. Study results and caveats: No direct test of biological reproducibility was done here. The most relevant donor-specific Treg TCRbeta repertoire apparently came from expansion with activated donor B cells. Findings come from small patient numbers and require larger validation.

Germline CDR1 is KGHSH and CDR2 is LQKENI. The V and J ends lost 3 bases and 3 bases respectively, with 14 bases between them. The CDR3 runs 15 residues. Unstimulated Tregs (CD4+CD25+CD127-) and CD4+CD25- non-Tregs were sorted from PBMCs. The repertoire was sequenced with immunoSEQ multiplex PCR; TCRdb's copy has only in-frame clones and lacks some. Found here are some 68,000 clones, roughly 84% of them singletons; the top ten hold about 4%. As regards this clone: Its target is not known.

Sequencing was performed on CD4+ T cells from blood. The TCR sequence derives from a human donor in good health. The J gene is TRBJ1-1, the V gene TRBV18; weak D call: TRBD1 (6 bases). In nucleotides, the CDR3 is TGTGCCAGCTCACCTTACAGGGATCGGGACACTGAAGCTTTCTTT. Translated: CASSPYRDRDTEAFF.